This T cell receptor (beta chain) is drawn from a study of T-cell reconstitution after alpha-beta-depleted transplantation in children (dated by TCRdb to the mid-2010s). At the level of the whole study: Using TCR repertoire profiling, the study quantitatively followed how T-cell immune reconstitution unfolded in children after TCRalphabeta/CD19-depleted allogeneic hematopoietic cell transplantation.

This clonotype was seen more than once but under ten times. It has no known antigen specificity. No much larger clonotype is one base removed from it; base qualities were not supplied. Results the study describes overall, beyond this receptor: The apparently early recovery of alphabetaT-cell counts about two months after transplant reportedly depended on only several hundred rapidly expanded clones that came from non-depleted graft cells. Hyperexpanded clone frequencies declined over subsequent months; after one year, T-cell counts and TCRbeta diversity were mostly attributed to newly produced T cells. In some patients, the high TCRbeta diversity seen at day 60 was put down to recipient T cells and intrathymic progenitors that had survived conditioning.

The junction shows trimming of 4 bases on V and 5 bases on J, plus 15 bases between the germline ends. The CDR3 sequence holds 13 residues, the cysteine and phenylalanine included. The CDR3 DNA has 39 bases and is translated from base 1. Per the germline V gene, SQVTM is the CDR1 and ANQGSEA is the CDR2. The treatment or condition label, as the study defines it: allogeneic hematopoietic cell transplantation with graft depleted of TCRalphabeta T cells and CD19 B cells. Transplant recipients were children who received TCRalphabeta/CD19-depleted allogeneic hematopoietic cell grafts. The library was built by means of PCR. Sequencing relied on an Illumina HiSeq 2500. To normalize quantification of the TCRbeta repertoire, the TCR libraries were built with molecular barcoding that relied on unique molecular identifiers. TCRdb cleaned the public reads at Q25 with fastp, built clones with MiXCR and kept in-frame beta chains. Rows matching on CDR3 protein sequence are summarized as one entry with the most common DNA and genes. Within this sample are 500,000 to 600,000 distinct CDR3 sequences, with roughly 27% of them counted one time only. Jointly, the top ten make up about 35% of the sample.

This receptor was identified in a boy less than two years old with Wiskott-Aldrich syndrome, due to receive a stem cell transplant. Material: PBMCs, obtained before TCRalphabeta/CD19-depleted stem cell transplant. In this chain, TRBV29-1 is recombined with TRBJ2-7; a tentative D call is TRBD1 (5 bases match). The DNA sequence follows: TGCAGCGTTGCGTGGGGCGGAGAGGACGAGCAGTACTTC. Translated, it reads CSVAWGGEDEQYF.